This is a list of T cell receptor beta chains from one sample in a study of blood T cell repertoires in COVID-19. Generated by immunoSEQ multiplex PCR, the TCRdb table keeps only in-frame clones and is missing some. The table includes around 700,000 clones, around 89% detected once. The sequenced material came from peripheral blood. These receptor sequences come from a young woman with acute or convalescent COVID-19. Each CDR3 is given with its conserved first and last residue.

>TRBV7-2|TRBJ1-2
CASSPAGQAHGYTF
>TRBV14|TRBJ1-1
CASSQGWGTGNTEAFF
>TRBV7-9|TRBJ1-1
CASSSNHPGQGHTEAFF
>TRBV19|TRBJ1-5
CASSPYDREGQPQHF
>TRBV30|TRBJ2-3
CASGGDTQYF
>TRBV5-4|TRBJ2-2
CASSLGWPGELFF
>TRBV6-5|TRBJ1-1
CASSSQGDTEAFF
>TRBV25-1|TRBJ1-6
CASSTEDRDDSPLHF
>TRBV6-5|TRBJ2-7
CASRGDSTYEQYF
>TRBV6-2/TRBV6-3|TRBJ1-1
CASSSWTGWNTEAFF
>TRBV13|TRBJ1-2
CASSLGRTGTKWGYTF
>TRBV7-2|TRBJ1-2
CASSLISSRYGYTF
>TRBV6-2/TRBV6-3|TRBJ1-1
CASSPRTGRNTEAFF
>TRBV30|TRBJ2-7
CAWSYEGREQYF
>TRBV2|TRBJ1-5
CASTVRRGRGNQPQHF
>TRBV13|TRBJ2-2
CASSFRDRGRGGELFF
>TRBV6-1|TRBJ1-5
CASSESAGASHQPQHF
>TRBV19|TRBJ2-1
CASRLASGVEQFF
>TRBV7-6|TRBJ2-1
CASSLDPGEQFF
>TRBV5-4|TRBJ2-2
CASSPDTYTGELFF
>TRBV11-2|TRBJ1-2
CASSLDGGPGQGEESYGYTF
>TRBV5-1|TRBJ1-1
CASPRPGNGLDTEAFF
>TRBV21-1|TRBJ1-2
CASSKEGARGSYGYTF
>TRBV5-8|TRBJ1-5
CASSPGAGGGDHQPQHF
>TRBV27|TRBJ1-2
CASSPSGQGTRVF
>TRBV9|TRBJ2-7
CASSVDGRVAYEQYF
>TRBV19|TRBJ1-5
CASSTLDRGFNQPQHF
>TRBV24-1|TRBJ1-5
CATSDSNRDRGNQPQHF
>TRBV7-2|TRBJ2-3
CASSWEFTSADTQYF
>TRBV6-5|TRBJ1-2
CASSSTGGLGTF
>TRBV6-5|TRBJ1-6
CASSYSTGAYNSPLHF
>TRBV2|TRBJ1-2
CAPTGTGVGWDGYTF